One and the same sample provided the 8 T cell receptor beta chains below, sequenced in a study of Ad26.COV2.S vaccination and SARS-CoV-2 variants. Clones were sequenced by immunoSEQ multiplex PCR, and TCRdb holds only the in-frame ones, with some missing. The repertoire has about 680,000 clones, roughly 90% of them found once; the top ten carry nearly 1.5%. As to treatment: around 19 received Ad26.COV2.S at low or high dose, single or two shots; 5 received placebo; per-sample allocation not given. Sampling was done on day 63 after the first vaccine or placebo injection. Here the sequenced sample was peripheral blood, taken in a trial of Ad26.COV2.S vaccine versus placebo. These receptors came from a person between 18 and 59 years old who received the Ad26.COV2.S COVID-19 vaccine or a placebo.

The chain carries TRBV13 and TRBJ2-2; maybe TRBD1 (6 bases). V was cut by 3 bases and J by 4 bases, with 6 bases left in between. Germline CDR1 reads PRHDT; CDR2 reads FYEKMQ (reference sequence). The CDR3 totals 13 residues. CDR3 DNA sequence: TGTGCCAGCAGCTTCAGGGGCACCGGGGAGCTGTTTTTT. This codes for CASSFRGTGELFF.

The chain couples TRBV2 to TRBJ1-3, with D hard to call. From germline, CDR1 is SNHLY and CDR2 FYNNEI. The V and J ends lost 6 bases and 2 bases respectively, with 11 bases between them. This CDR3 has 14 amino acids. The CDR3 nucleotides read TGTGCCAGCAGCTCCTACGCGGCTGGAAACACCATATATTTT. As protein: CASSSYAAGNTIYF.

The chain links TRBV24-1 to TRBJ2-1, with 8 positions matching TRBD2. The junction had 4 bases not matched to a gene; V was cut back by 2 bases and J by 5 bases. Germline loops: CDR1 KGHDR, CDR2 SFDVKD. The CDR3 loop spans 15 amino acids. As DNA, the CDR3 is TGTGCCACCAGTGATTCCGGGGGGGGGCACAATGAGCAGTTCTTC. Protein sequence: CATSDSGGGHNEQFF.

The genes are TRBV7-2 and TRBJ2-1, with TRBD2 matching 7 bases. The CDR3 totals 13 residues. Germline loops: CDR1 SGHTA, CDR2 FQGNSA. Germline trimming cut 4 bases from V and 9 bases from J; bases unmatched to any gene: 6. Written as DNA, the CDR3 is TGTGCCAGCAGCTCCGGGGTAGCGGGTGAGCAGTTCTTC. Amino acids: CASSSGVAGEQFF.

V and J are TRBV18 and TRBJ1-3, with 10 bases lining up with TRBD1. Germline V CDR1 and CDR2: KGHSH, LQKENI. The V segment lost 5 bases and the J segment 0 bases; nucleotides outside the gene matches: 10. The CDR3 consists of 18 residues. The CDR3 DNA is TGTGCCAGCTCAGGGGACAGGGGCCTTTTCATCTCTGGAAACACCATATATTTT. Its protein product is CASSGDRGLFISGNTIYF.

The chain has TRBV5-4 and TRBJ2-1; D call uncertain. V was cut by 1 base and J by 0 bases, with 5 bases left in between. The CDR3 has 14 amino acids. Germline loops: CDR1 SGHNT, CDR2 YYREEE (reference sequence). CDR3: CASSLISSYNEQFF. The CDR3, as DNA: TGTGCCAGCAGCTTGATCAGCTCCTACAATGAGCAGTTCTTC.

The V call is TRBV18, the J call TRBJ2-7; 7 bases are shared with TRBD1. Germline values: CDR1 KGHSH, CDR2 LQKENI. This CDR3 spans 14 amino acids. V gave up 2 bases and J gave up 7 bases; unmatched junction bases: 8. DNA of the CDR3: TGTGCCAGCTCACCAGTTGGACAGGTTCGTGAGCAGTACTTC. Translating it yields CASSPVGQVREQYF. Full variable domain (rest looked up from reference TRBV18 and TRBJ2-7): NAGVMQNPRHLVRRRGQEARLRCSPMKGHSHVYWYRQLPEEGLKFMVYLQKENIIDESGMPKERFSAEFPKEGPSILRIQQVVRGDSAAYFCASSPVGQVREQYFGPGTRLTVT.

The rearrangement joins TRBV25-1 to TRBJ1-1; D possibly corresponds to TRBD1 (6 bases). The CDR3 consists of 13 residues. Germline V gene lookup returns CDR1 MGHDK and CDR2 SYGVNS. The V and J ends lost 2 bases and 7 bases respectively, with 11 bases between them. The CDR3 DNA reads TGTGCCAGCAGTGAACAGGGAGGGGGTGAAGCTTTCTTT. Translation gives CASSEQGGGEAFF.